One T cell receptor beta chain is described in this entry. Its target is unknown. Assay used: immunoSEQ multiplex PCR; TCRdb lists only in-frame clones, some missing. In the table there are tens of thousands of clones, over 30% of which are singletons. This sample was taken from a study of neoadjuvant anti-PD-1 for oral cavity cancer. Background on the study: Around day 43, patients without progression received a fourth nivolumab dose before surgery.

The V gene's germline CDR1 is SEHNR and CDR2 FQNEAQ (reference sequence). Between the trimmed V and J ends, which lost 3 bases and 11 bases, there was a span of 11 bases. The CDR3 is 12 residues long. Time point given: after neoadjuvant nivolumab, at surgical resection. These oral cavity squamous cell carcinomas were HPV-negative and locally advanced. Regarding the study as a whole: Higher pretreatment blood Treg/Th17 ratios correlated with higher pretreatment blood and lower post-treatment tumor TCRbeta clonality.

The starting material was tumor tissue, obtained after nivolumab (anti-PD-1) treatment. The source of this sequence is a person between 40 and 79 years old with oral cavity squamous cell carcinoma. V gene TRBV7-9 combines with J gene TRBJ1-5; D unclear. CDR3 protein: CASSFPGEAQHF. CDR3 coding DNA: TGTGCCAGCAGCTTCCCCGGGGAGGCCCAGCATTTT. Combining the CDR3 with reference TRBV7-9 and TRBJ1-5 gives the whole variable domain DTGVSQNPRHKITKRGQNVTFRCDPISEHNRLYWYRQTLGQGPEFLTYFQNEAQLEKSRLLSDRFSAERPKGSFSTLEIQRTEQGDSAMYLCASSFPGEAQHFGDGTRLSIL.